This T cell receptor (beta chain) was sequenced in a study of blood T cell repertoires in COVID-19. The overall study: COVID-19 samples, acute and convalescent, were from the United States, Italy and Spain.

Using immunoSEQ multiplex PCR, the repertoire was profiled, and TCRdb retains in-frame clones only, with some absent. The sample consists of approximately 300,000 clones, approximately 83% of them appearing once. Enrolled through a virtual design, the participants were between roughly 18 and 90 years of age and came from 24 US areas. Symptom resolution, clearance, or two negative PCRs marked donors in Cohort 3 as recovered. The germline CDR1 and CDR2 sequences are MNHEY and SMNVEV (reference sequence). The CDR3 covers 16 residues. V gave up 9 bases and J gave up 3 bases, with 23 bases separating them.

The sample was PBMCs or T cells enriched from blood (not recorded which). This receptor was obtained from a woman in her thirties who had recovered from COVID-19. This chain uses TRBV27 with TRBJ1-1; D unclear. The CDR3 here is CASTRAAGYWDTEAFF. Here the CDR3 DNA reads TGTGCCAGTACAAGAGCTGCGGGGTATTGGGACACTGAAGCTTTCTTT.